The sequence of this T cell receptor beta chain was determined in a study of blood T cell repertoires in COVID-19. Per the germline V gene, CDR1 is SGHKS and CDR2 is YYEKEE (reference sequence). The CDR3 has 14 amino acids. Trimming cost V 4 bases and J 3 bases, with 13 bases left between them. The assay was immunoSEQ multiplex PCR, and TCRdb's table has in-frame clones only and misses some. Among more than 110,000 clones listed, 65% to 85% were seen once. The sample taken for sequencing was peripheral blood. This clonotype was sampled from a woman aged 55-69 years with acute or convalescent COVID-19. The chain joins TRBV5-5 to TRBJ1-1; tentatively, D is TRBD1 (5 bases). In nucleotides, the CDR3 is TGTGCCAGCAGCACGTGGGGGGAGGACACTGAAGCTTTCTTT. It translates to CASSTWGEDTEAFF.